This T cell receptor (beta chain) was recorded in a study of blood T cell repertoires in COVID-19. Assay: immunoSEQ multiplex PCR; the TCRdb copy retains only in-frame clones and omits some. The sample lists 130,000 or so clones, roughly 80% occurring once. CDR3 length: 13 residues. V was clipped by 6 bases and J by 4 bases, with 12 bases between them. Germline V gene sequence: CDR1 MNHEY, CDR2 SMNVEV (reference sequence). This receptor was taken from a man between 40 and 49 years old with acute COVID-19. The V and J genes are TRBV27 and TRBJ1-2; no clear D. What was sequenced was PBMCs or T cells enriched from blood (not recorded which). The DNA for the CDR3 is TGTGCCAGCAGAGGCCTTACGGGCTATGGCTACACCTTC. As protein: CASRGLTGYGYTF.